What follows is one T cell receptor (beta chain) and its context. These data come from a study of blood T cell repertoires in COVID-19. As handled by the study authors: Reference gene primer amplification yielded estimated nucleated cell counts. Assay used: immunoSEQ multiplex PCR; TCRdb lists only in-frame clones, some missing. V, J and clone size are those of that table, while D and trimming were read from the DNA. The data contain more than 150,000 clones, roughly 88% of them seen just once; the ten biggest clones take up over 10%. V dropped 0 bases and J dropped 6 bases, with 16 bases sitting between them. The length of the CDR3 is 16 residues. Germline CDR1 MGHRA, CDR2 YSYEKL.

This TCR came from an older woman who had recovered from COVID-19. Sequencing was performed on PBMCs or T cells enriched from blood (not recorded which). This chain links TRBV4-1 with TRBJ2-3, with a possible D match to TRBD2 (5 bases). CDR3 bases: TGCGCCAGCAGCCAAGAGAGGCGGAGGTGGGCGGATACGCAGTATTTT. Its translation is CASSQERRRWADTQYF.